The sequence of this T cell receptor (beta chain) was determined in a study of cytomegalovirus exposure and HLA in healthy donors. CDR1 MNHNS and CDR2 SASEGT come from the germline V gene. V was pared by 2 bases and J by 10 bases, with 15 bases between. The CDR3 totals 15 residues. Primers included in the PCR were 60 Vbeta and 13 Jbeta primers. Clones were sequenced by immunoSEQ multiplex PCR, and TCRdb holds only the in-frame ones, with some missing. The sample shows about 100,000 clones, over 70% of them seen only once. Study-level results: DRB1 showed the most TCR associations and HLA-C the fewest in a later analysis, as rates varied by HLA locus. Some segments of the V type, notably TRBV6-2 and TRBV6-3, were excluded as indistinguishable. Across donors, most TCRs were seen rarely, yet some public ones were widespread.

Unrecorded immune exposures were likely, despite nominal health at sampling. This clone was recorded only once. No antigen is known for it. The material sequenced was PBMCs. The V and J genes are TRBV6-1 and TRBJ1-6; D may be TRBD1 (6 bases). The source of this sequence is a man aged 45-65 years in good health and CMV-seronegative. CDR3 DNA sequence: TGTGCCAGCAGTGAAACCAGGGGCCGGAGATCACCCCTCCACTTT. Residues: CASSETRGRRSPLHF.